This T cell receptor beta chain was retrieved from a study of T cell responses to AZD1222 COVID-19 vaccine. Study conclusions and caveats: Spike-specific TCR breadth rose after two AZD1222 doses, and depth rose as well. Researchers report vaccine-associated CD4 TCRs spanning spike, with dominance at 160-218 and 743-854. In a largely white British group with more females than males, clonal diversity was possibly underestimated.

Clones were read by immunoSEQ multiplex PCR, and TCRdb kept only the in-frame ones, dropping some. The sample comprises over 75,000 clones, 70% to 90% of which are singletons, and about 3.4% rests with the top ten. Whether given at about 4 or about 12 weeks, second doses were pooled. This CDR3 is 15 amino acids long. Trimming cost V 5 bases and J 7 bases, with 18 bases left between them. Germline CDR1 and CDR2: MNHEY and SVGAGI. Concerning this clone: The antigen remains undetermined.

The chain recombines TRBV6-5 with TRBJ1-5, with no clear D. The starting material was peripheral blood, obtained 28 days after the second AZD1222 dose. The receptor comes from an adult who received the AZD1222 COVID-19 vaccine. This chain's CDR3 is CASSTSMLVGQPQHF. CDR3 bases: TGTGCCAGCAGTACCTCCATGTTGGTCGGGCAGCCCCAGCATTTT.